The clone carrying this T cell receptor (beta chain) was picked up one time. The authors' processing: Amplification from reference gene primers served as the basis for estimated nucleated cell counts. Produced via immunoSEQ multiplex PCR; TCRdb's table is partial and in-frame only. Clone size and the V and J calls come from that table; the DNA yielded D and trimming. The sample records around 150,000 clones, just over 85% being singletons. Germline values: CDR1 LNHDA, CDR2 SQIVND (reference sequence). This CDR3 spans 15 amino acids. V trimming: 3 bases; J trimming: 7 bases; junction bases outside the gene matches: 8. The source of the sample is a study of blood T cell repertoires in COVID-19. As for the study in general: From the United States, Italy and Spain came samples of acute and convalescent COVID-19. In each case, the material was cDNA or gDNA derived from T cells, B-cell-depleted T cells, or PBMCs.

This chain links TRBV19 with TRBJ1-5; 8 nucleotides align to TRBD1. The clonotype comes from a man aged 70 or older with acute or convalescent COVID-19. Sequencing was done on a sample of peripheral blood. The DNA for the CDR3 is TGTGCCAGTAGTATCAACAGGGGGAGGGAACAGCCCCAGCATTTT. Translation gives CASSINRGREQPQHF.